A single sample is the source of the 28 T cell receptor beta chains below, sequenced in a study of blood T cell repertoires in COVID-19. Using immunoSEQ multiplex PCR, the repertoire was profiled, and TCRdb retains in-frame clones only, with some absent. Of about 240,000 clones listed, 70% to 85% are singletons. The specimen sequenced was peripheral blood. All receptors derive from an elderly woman with acute or convalescent COVID-19.

This chain uses TRBV7-2 with TRBJ2-1; TRBD2 matches at 7 bases. The V gene's germline CDR1 is SGHTA and CDR2 FQGNSA. V shed 3 bases and J 9 bases; nucleotides not matched to a gene: 14. This CDR3 region has 16 residues. The CDR3 region is CASSFISAGSGGEQFF. The CDR3 coding sequence is TGTGCCAGCAGCTTTATTTCGGCGGGATCGGGAGGTGAGCAGTTCTTC.

V and J are TRBV7-9 and TRBJ1-1; perhaps TRBD1 as D (6 bases). The CDR3 has 14 residues. Germline V gene sequence: CDR1 SEHNR, CDR2 FQNEAQ (reference sequence). V lost 4 bases and J 1 base, leaving 10 bases between the germline ends. As DNA, the CDR3 is TGTGCCAGCAGCTCCCAGGGGCCGAACACTGAAGCTTTCTTT. This translates into CASSSQGPNTEAFF.

At least ten counts were recorded for this clone. The chain is built from TRBV5-4 and TRBJ2-2, with TRBD1 identical over 9 bases. The CDR3 covers 16 residues. The germline CDR1 and CDR2 sequences are SGHNT and YYREEE (reference sequence). The ends lost 1 base at V and 1 base at J; junction bases unmatched: 2. CDR3 protein: CASSLMGQGNTGELFF. The CDR3, as DNA: TGTGCCAGCAGCTTGATGGGACAGGGGAACACCGGGGAGCTGTTTTTT. The variable domain in full, with the rest retrieved from reference TRBV5-4 and TRBJ2-2, is ETGVTQSPTHLIKTRGQQVTLRCSSQSGHNTVSWYQQALGQGPQFIFQYYREEENGRGNFPPRFSGLQFPNYSSELNVNALELDDSALYLCASSLMGQGNTGELFFGEGSRLTVL.

In this sample, this clone turned up a few times. The gene calls are TRBV27 and TRBJ2-7, with D tentatively TRBD2 (8 bases). V lost 5 bases to trimming and J lost 2 bases, with 19 bases between them. Germline values: CDR1 MNHEY, CDR2 SMNVEV (reference sequence). CDR3 length: 16 amino acids. The CDR3 DNA reads as TGTGCCAGCAGTCAGGGGGGAGCGGGGGTTACCTACGAGCAGTACTTC. Translated: CASSQGGAGVTYEQYF.

This rearrangement joins TRBV2 to TRBJ2-5, with 7 bases matching TRBD2. V shed 4 bases and J 1 base; nucleotides not matched to a gene: 6. Germline V gives CDR1 SNHLY, CDR2 FYNNEI. CDR3 length: 15 amino acids. The CDR3 bases are TGTGCCAGCAGTGCTCGTAGCGGGTTCCAAGAGACCCAGTACTTC. Translated, it gives CASSARSGFQETQYF.

The chain recombines TRBV4-1 with TRBJ1-5; D unclear. Trimming removed 0 bases from V and 8 bases from J, with 17 bases in between. The CDR3 is 16 residues long. Per the germline V gene, CDR1 is MGHRA and CDR2 is YSYEKL. The CDR3: CASSQEGRNPWKPQHF. As DNA, the CDR3 is TGCGCCAGCAGCCAAGAAGGGAGAAACCCATGGAAGCCCCAGCATTTT.

This chain uses TRBV14 with TRBJ1-1; D is perhaps TRBD1 (6 bases). The CDR3 is 13 amino acids. V was pared by 4 bases and J by 6 bases, with 12 bases between. The germline V gene has CDR1 SGHDN and CDR2 FVKESK. The CDR3 DNA reads as TGTGCCAGCAGCCTGAGACAGGTCTCTGAAGCTTTCTTT. Its translation: CASSLRQVSEAFF.

This rearrangement joins TRBV29-1 to TRBJ2-7; 8 bases align to TRBD1. Germline trimming cut 6 bases from V and 1 base from J; bases unmatched to any gene: 8. CDR1 and CDR2 (germline): SQVTM, ANQGSEA. The CDR3 length is 14 residues. The CDR3: CSVKTGVSSYEQYF. CDR3 DNA sequence: TGCAGCGTCAAGACAGGGGTATCATCCTACGAGCAGTACTTC.

The chain combines TRBV30 with TRBJ2-1; 14 bases agree with TRBD2. Germline CDR1 and CDR2: GTSNPN and SVGIG (reference sequence). The CDR3 runs 19 residues. Trimming at V came to 3 bases and at J to 0 bases, leaving 10 bases not matched to a gene. CDR3 sequence: CAWSALGLAGGRSYNEQFF. Written as DNA, the CDR3 is TGTGCCTGGAGCGCTCTTGGACTAGCGGGAGGCCGCTCCTACAATGAGCAGTTCTTC.

The V and J genes are TRBV7-2 and TRBJ2-7; 11 nucleotides agree with TRBD2. Germline CDR1 is SGHTA and CDR2 is FQGNSA. The J segment lost 0 bases and the V segment lost 5 bases, leaving 3 bases of the junction unmatched. The CDR3 length is 15 residues. CDR3 loop: CASSLTSGGSYEQYF. In DNA, the CDR3 is TGTGCCAGCAGCCTTACTAGCGGGGGCTCCTACGAGCAGTACTTC.

This chain joins TRBV4-2 and TRBJ2-1; TRBD1 might be the D (6 bases). Trimming pared 1 base from V and 4 bases from J, leaving 17 bases between. The CDR3 consists of 17 residues. CDR1 and CDR2 from the germline V gene are LGHNA and YNFKEQ. The CDR3 sequence is CASSQGVRDTAYNEQFF. The CDR3 nucleotides are TGTGCCAGCAGCCAAGGAGTCCGGGACACGGCTTACAATGAGCAGTTCTTC.

The genes are TRBV21-1 and TRBJ2-5; the D segment call TRBD2 is taken from the table without a DNA check. TRBV21-1 is a pseudogene segment. The CDR3 is 16 amino acids. The CDR3 loop is CASSTRLAGNQETQYF. As DNA, the CDR3 is TGTGCCAGCAGCACGCGACTAGCGGGGAACCAAGAGACCCAGTACTTC.

The CDR3 loop is CASSNPIGTSGGDTQYF. CDR3 nucleotides: TGTGCCAGCAGCAACCCGATCGGGACTAGCGGGGGAGATACGCAGTATTTT. This rearrangement joins TRBV7-9 to TRBJ2-3, with 14 bases that match TRBD2. CDR3 length equals 17 residues. In germline, CDR1 is SEHNR, CDR2 FQNEAQ (reference sequence). Trimming at V came to 5 bases and at J to 5 bases, leaving 9 bases not matched to a gene.

This clone appeared once. This chain links TRBV18 with TRBJ2-2; D is ambiguous. The germline gives CDR1 KGHSH, CDR2 LQKENI. The CDR3 has 12 residues. V shed 2 bases and J shed 6 bases, with 4 bases lying between them. CDR3 sequence reads: CASSPVAGELFF. In DNA form, the CDR3 reads TGTGCCAGCTCACCAGTCGCCGGGGAGCTGTTTTTT.

This chain connects TRBV6-2 or TRBV6-3 to TRBJ1-5; the match to TRBD1 covers 9 bases. Germline V gives CDR1 MNHEY, CDR2 SVGEGT. The CDR3 loop spans 15 amino acids. The V and J ends lost 5 bases and 3 bases, in that order; junction bases with no gene match: 5. The CDR3 protein is CASSRDRAANQPQHF. CDR3 in DNA: TGTGCCAGCAGTAGGGACAGGGCGGCCAATCAGCCCCAGCATTTT.

This clone has more than one count but fewer than ten. The V and J genes are TRBV3-1 (or the pseudogene TRBV3-2) and TRBJ2-3, with 8 bases matching TRBD2. Germline V gene lookup returns CDR1 LGHDT and CDR2 YNNKEL (reference sequence). CDR3 size: 16 residues. The junction had 5 bases not matched to a gene; V was cut back by 2 bases and J by 1 base. CDR3 loop: CASSQPPGLGTDTQYF. DNA of the CDR3: TGTGCCAGCAGCCAACCTCCGGGACTAGGCACAGATACGCAGTATTTT.

This rearrangement joins TRBV5-5 to TRBJ2-4, with D maybe TRBD1 (6 bases). CDR1 and CDR2 from the germline V gene are SGHKS and YYEKEE (reference sequence). This CDR3 spans 15 amino acids. V was clipped by 0 bases and J by 6 bases, with 13 bases between them. The CDR3 loop reads CASSLAAGALNIQYF. DNA of the CDR3: TGTGCCAGCAGCTTGGCGGCAGGGGCTTTAAACATTCAGTACTTC. The full variable domain, in which reference TRBV5-5 and TRBJ2-4 provide the parts outside the CDR3, is DAGVTQSPTHLIKTRGQQVTLRCSPISGHKSVSWYQQVLGQGPQFIFQYYEKEERGRGNFPDRFSARQFPNYSSELNVNALLLGDSALYLCASSLAAGALNIQYFGAGTRLSVL.

The V gene is TRBV19, the J gene TRBJ1-5; 10 bases are shared with TRBD1. Germline V lookup: CDR1 LNHDA, CDR2 SQIVND (reference sequence). The V segment lost 6 bases and the J segment 7 bases; nucleotides outside the gene matches: 12. The CDR3 spans 16 residues. The CDR3 DNA follows: TGTGCCAGTAGCCTAGCAGGGACAGGGGCGAGACAGCCCCAGCATTTT. This gives the protein CASSLAGTGARQPQHF. The full variable domain, in which reference TRBV19 and TRBJ1-5 provide the parts outside the CDR3, is DGGITQSPKYLFRKEGQNVTLSCEQNLNHDAMYWYRQDPGQGLRLIYYSQIVNDFQKGDIAEGYSVSREKKESFPLTVTSAQKNPTAFYLCASSLAGTGARQPQHFGDGTRLSIL.

The chain uses TRBV12-5 and TRBJ2-3; TRBD2 aligns across 10 bases. Trimming at V came to 6 bases and at J to 3 bases, leaving 3 bases not matched to a gene. The CDR3 loop spans 14 amino acids. Germline V gives CDR1 LGHNT, CDR2 FRNRAP. The chain's CDR3 is CASGVAGGTDTQYF. The CDR3 DNA sequence: TGTGCTAGTGGAGTAGCGGGAGGAACAGATACGCAGTATTTT.

A note on this clone: Compared with germline, one end of the junction differs, possibly owing to a read error. The gene calls are TRBV19 and TRBJ2-1; TRBD2 agrees at 12 bases. The length of the CDR3 is 14 residues. Germline CDR1 reads LNHDA; CDR2 reads SQIVND (reference sequence). The CDR3 nucleotides are TGTGCCACTAGTGGACTAGCGGGATTCCATGAGCAGTTCTTC. This gives the protein CATSGLAGFHEQFF.

V gene TRBV6-6 combines with J gene TRBJ2-1, with D maybe TRBD1 (5 bases). The CDR3 runs to 14 residues. Trimming removed 2 bases from V and 4 bases from J, with 9 bases in between. Germline V gene lookup returns CDR1 MNHNY and CDR2 SVGAGI (reference sequence). DNA of the CDR3: TGTGCCAGCAGTTACCAACCAGGGTACAATGAGCAGTTCTTC. Translated, it gives CASSYQPGYNEQFF.

The chain uses TRBV5-1 and TRBJ2-2; possible D gene TRBD1, 6 bases. Germline V gene data show CDR1 as SGHRS and CDR2 as YFSETQ. The germline V and J ends were trimmed by 4 bases and 5 bases, with 21 bases remaining between them. This CDR3 is built from 17 residues. CDR3 sequence reads: CASSANPGVGGTGELFF. CDR3 nucleotides: TGCGCCAGCAGCGCGAACCCAGGGGTTGGTGGGACCGGGGAGCTGTTTTTT.

The chain carries TRBV5-4 and TRBJ1-1; D not certain. This CDR3 is built from 14 residues. In germline, CDR1 is SGHNT, CDR2 YYREEE (reference sequence). V gave up 2 bases and J gave up 3 bases, with 11 bases separating them. The CDR3 protein is CASSFTAGDTEAFF. CDR3 in DNA: TGTGCCAGCAGCTTCACCGCCGGGGACACTGAAGCTTTCTTT.

J is TRBJ2-1 and V is TRBV7-2, with D perhaps matching TRBD2 (5 bases). Trimming removed 4 bases from V and 9 bases from J, with 13 bases in between. Germline CDR1 is SGHTA and CDR2 is FQGNSA. The CDR3 totals 13 residues. The CDR3 sequence: CASSYWRTGEQFF. DNA for the CDR3: TGTGCCAGCAGCTATTGGCGGACTGGTGAGCAGTTCTTC.

The chain uses TRBV14 and TRBJ1-3; TRBD1 matches 11 bases. This CDR3 spans 15 amino acids. Per germline, CDR1 SGHDN and CDR2 FVKESK. V shed 4 bases and J 6 bases; nucleotides not matched to a gene: 5. This CDR3 reads CASSRRTGGVNTIYF. The CDR3, as DNA: TGTGCCAGCAGCCGCAGGACAGGGGGCGTAAACACCATATATTTT.

This chain connects TRBV5-1 to TRBJ1-2, with D possibly TRBD1 on 6 matching bases. Germline CDR1 and CDR2: SGHRS and YFSETQ. The CDR3 contains 16 residues. Trimming took off 0 bases at V and 7 bases at J, with 19 bases between the two ends. CDR3 sequence: CASSLEAGAPTSGYTF. CDR3 coding DNA: TGCGCCAGCAGCTTGGAGGCGGGGGCCCCTACTTCTGGCTACACCTTC.

CDR3 in DNA: TGTGCCAGCAGCTTCGGGAACACTGAAGCTTTCTTT. Translation: CASSFGNTEAFF. The V and J genes are TRBV7-2 and TRBJ1-1; D not resolved. V shed 3 bases and J shed 1 base, with 3 bases lying between them. Germline CDR1 SGHTA, CDR2 FQGNSA. The CDR3 length is 12 residues.

The V and J genes are TRBV5-1 and TRBJ1-2, with TRBD1 identical over 10 bases. CDR1 and CDR2 (germline): SGHRS, YFSETQ. This CDR3 is 15 amino acids long. J was trimmed by 6 bases and V by 0 bases; bases with no gene match: 5. The CDR3 DNA sequence: TGCGCCAGCAGCTTGGGGGGACAGGGGAGCCATGGCTACACCTTC. Protein product: CASSLGGQGSHGYTF.